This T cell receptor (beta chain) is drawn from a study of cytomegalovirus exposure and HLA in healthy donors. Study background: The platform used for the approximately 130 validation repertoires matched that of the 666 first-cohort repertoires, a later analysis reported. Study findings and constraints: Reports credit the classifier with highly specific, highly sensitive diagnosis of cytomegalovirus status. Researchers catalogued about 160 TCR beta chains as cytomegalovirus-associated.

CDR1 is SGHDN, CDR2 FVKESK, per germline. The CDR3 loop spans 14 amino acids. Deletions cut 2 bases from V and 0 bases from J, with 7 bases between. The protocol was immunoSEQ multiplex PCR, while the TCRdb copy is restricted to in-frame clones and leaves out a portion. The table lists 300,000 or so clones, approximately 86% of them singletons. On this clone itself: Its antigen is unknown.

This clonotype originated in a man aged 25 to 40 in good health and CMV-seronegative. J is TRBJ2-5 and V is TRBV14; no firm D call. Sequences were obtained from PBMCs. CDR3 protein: CASSQSVYQETQYF. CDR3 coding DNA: TGTGCCAGCAGCCAATCAGTGTACCAAGAGACCCAGTACTTC.